This T cell receptor (beta chain) stems from a study of blood T cell repertoires in COVID-19. This CDR3 has 14 amino acids. Germline V gives CDR1 SGHRS, CDR2 YFSETQ. J was trimmed by 5 bases and V by 2 bases; bases with no gene match: 6. Sequencing was performed with immunoSEQ multiplex PCR; in TCRdb, only in-frame clones are kept and a portion is missing. The sample includes about 300,000 clones, about 85% of them seen just once. The receptor was derived from a woman in her 30s who had been exposed to COVID-19. This chain links TRBV5-1 with TRBJ2-7; 8 bases agree with TRBD1. Sample: PBMCs or T cells enriched from blood (not recorded which). The CDR3 sequence is CASSFGQGRDEQYF. In DNA, the CDR3 is TGCGCCAGCAGCTTTGGACAGGGACGAGACGAGCAGTACTTC.